The 8 T cell receptor beta chains presented below share a single source sample, sequenced in a study of cytomegalovirus exposure and HLA in healthy donors. The PCR made use of 60 Vbeta and 13 Jbeta primers. Using immunoSEQ multiplex PCR, the repertoire was profiled, and TCRdb retains in-frame clones only, with some absent. The table shows around 150,000 clones, with 76% occurring only once. The sample consisted of PBMCs. The receptors originated from a female donor in good health and CMV-seropositive.

This clone was recorded a few times. The V gene is TRBV6-1, the J gene TRBJ1-6, with TRBD1 matching over 7 bases. The V and J ends lost 3 bases and 5 bases, in that order; junction bases with no gene match: 7. There are 16 residues in the CDR3. CDR1 MNHNS and CDR2 SASEGT come from the germline V gene. CDR3 amino acids: CASSDPVRGDNSPLHF. The CDR3, as DNA: TGTGCCAGCAGTGACCCAGTCAGGGGGGATAATTCACCCCTCCACTTT.

V and J are TRBV5-6 and TRBJ2-3; no definite D call. The CDR3 is made up of 11 amino acids. The germline gives CDR1 SGHDT, CDR2 YYEEEE. Deletions cut 3 bases from V and 4 bases from J, with 3 bases between. CDR3 coding DNA: TGTGCCAGCAGCTCCTCAGATACGCAGTATTTT. The encoded protein is CASSSSDTQYF.

The chain combines TRBV29-1 with TRBJ2-7; D is perhaps TRBD1 (6 bases). Germline V gene lookup returns CDR1 SQVTM and CDR2 ANQGSEA. The CDR3 sequence is 13 residues long. The germline V and J ends were trimmed by 4 bases and 6 bases, with 16 bases remaining between them. Here the CDR3 reads CSVVWGPEGEQYF. The CDR3 DNA follows: TGCAGCGTTGTGTGGGGGCCCGAGGGCGAGCAGTACTTC.

This sequence joins TRBV5-1 and TRBJ2-3, with a tentative D call TRBD1 (6 bases). Trimming removed 0 bases at V and 3 bases at J, with 17 bases between. This CDR3 is 17 amino acids long. Germline lookup yields CDR1 SGHRS and CDR2 YFSETQ. This chain's CDR3 is CASSLAQGLVSTDTQYF. The CDR3 DNA is TGCGCCAGCAGCTTGGCGCAGGGGCTAGTCAGTACAGATACGCAGTATTTT.

This chain links TRBV11-2 with TRBJ1-2; 8 bases are shared with TRBD1. With 0 bases clipped from V and 4 bases from J, the junction kept 4 bases outside the gene matches. From germline, CDR1 is SGHAT and CDR2 FQNNGV. This CDR3 is 15 amino acids long. This chain's CDR3 is CASSLDQGAVYGYTF. The CDR3 DNA reads as TGTGCCAGCAGCTTAGATCAGGGGGCTGTCTATGGCTACACCTTC.

The chain couples TRBV10-2 to TRBJ2-5, with 9 nucleotides matching TRBD2. With 2 bases clipped from V and 3 bases from J, the junction kept 7 bases outside the gene matches. Germline V gene lookup returns CDR1 WSHSY and CDR2 SAAADI. The CDR3 extends over 16 amino acids. The CDR3, as DNA: TGCGCCAGCAGTGAGCCCTTTGTAGCGGGAGAAGAGACCCAGTACTTC. It codes for CASSEPFVAGEETQYF.

The genes are TRBV7-6 and TRBJ2-7; 7 bases are shared with TRBD1. V gave up 5 bases and J gave up 4 bases; unmatched junction bases: 11. CDR3 length equals 15 residues. From germline, CDR1 is SGHVS and CDR2 FNYEAQ. The CDR3 region has the DNA TGTGCCAGCAGCAGAAGTCCGGGACAGCATTACGAGCAGTACTTC. Its protein is CASSRSPGQHYEQYF.

This rearrangement joins TRBV5-1 to TRBJ2-1; TRBD2 agrees at 7 bases. The trim removed 0 bases at V and 4 bases at J, leaving 7 bases unmatched. The CDR3 is 16 amino acids. Germline-derived CDR1 and CDR2 are SGHRS and YFSETQ. CDR3 in DNA: TGCGCCAGCAGCTTGGAAGGTCTAGCGGATTACAATGAGCAGTTCTTC. Translating it yields CASSLEGLADYNEQFF.